At least ten counts were recorded for the clone carrying this T cell receptor (beta chain). Its antigen is not identified. TCRdb independently ran MiXCR on the RACE reads; one entry per CDR3 protein. The sample shows about 84,000 distinct CDR3 sequences, around 9.6% of them seen only once. Noted time point: patch test 2, 6 weeks after DPC sensitization. Treatment noted: therapeutic diphenylcyclopropenone sensitization with weekly scalp DPC. Non-pregnant alopecia patients aged 18 to 70, suitable for DPC therapy. Trimming pared 1 base from V and 1 base from J, leaving 10 bases between. CDR1 is SGHAT, CDR2 FQDESV, per germline (reference sequence). There are 16 residues in the CDR3. These data originate in a study of human T cells and chemical hapten exposure. Study-level information: Patch tests put 0.01% DPC on the upper back, and the results were checked at 6 days. Study-wide points: The presence of alopecia in the donors means their immune response may differ from healthy people's.

The material sequenced was whole blood, taken in connection with sensitization to the hapten diphenylcyclopropenone (DPC). The sequence derives from a woman in her 30s with alopecia areata. Some clones in this sample may be carry-over from other donors' samples. The rearrangement joins TRBV11-1 to TRBJ2-2; D perhaps matches TRBD1 (5 bases). The CDR3 protein is CASSLEPQGNTGELFF. CDR3 nucleotides: TGTGCCAGCAGCTTAGAACCCCAGGGGAACACCGGGGAGCTGTTTTTT.